This entry lists 21 T cell receptor beta chains sequenced from one sample in a study of blood T cell repertoires in COVID-19. Repertoires were generated with immunoSEQ multiplex PCR, while TCRdb's copy carries only in-frame clones and drops some. The sample includes approximately 240,000 clones, roughly 90% of them seen just once. The sequenced sample consisted of PBMCs or T cells enriched from blood (not recorded which). These receptors were obtained from a woman aged 25 to 39 with acute COVID-19.

The chain uses TRBV11-1 and TRBJ2-3, with D unclear. V lost 2 bases and J 2 bases, leaving 11 bases between the germline ends. This CDR3 is 15 amino acids long. Looked up from germline, CDR1 is SGHAT and CDR2 is FQDESV (reference sequence). CDR3 sequence reads: CASSLSQMATDTQYF. As DNA, the CDR3 is TGTGCCAGCAGCTTATCTCAAATGGCCACAGATACGCAGTATTTT.

The chain combines TRBV15 with TRBJ2-6; TRBD2 aligns across 9 bases. CDR1 is LNHNV, CDR2 YYDKDF, per germline (reference sequence). Germline trimming cut 5 bases from V and 3 bases from J; bases unmatched to any gene: 8. This CDR3 is 17 amino acids long. The CDR3 is CATSLAGAGNGANVLTF. Here the CDR3 DNA reads TGTGCCACCAGCTTAGCGGGGGCGGGAAATGGGGCCAACGTCCTGACTTTC.

The chain is built from TRBV9 and TRBJ2-7; TRBD2 aligns across 13 bases. The V and J ends lost 3 bases and 4 bases, in that order; junction bases with no gene match: 4. The germline V gene has CDR1 SGDLS and CDR2 YYNGEE. CDR3 length: 15 residues. The CDR3 sequence is CASSGGLAGRYEQYF. DNA for the CDR3: TGTGCCAGCAGCGGGGGACTAGCGGGACGGTACGAGCAGTACTTC.

The chain uses TRBV19 and TRBJ1-4, with D perhaps matching TRBD1 (6 bases). Germline lookup yields CDR1 LNHDA and CDR2 SQIVND (reference sequence). The CDR3 extends over 13 amino acids. Trimming removed 5 bases at V and 11 bases at J, with 15 bases between. CDR3 nucleotide sequence: TGTGCCAGTAGTTCCTCGGACAGAGGGAAACTGTTTTTT. This translates into CASSSSDRGKLFF. Full variable domain (outside the CDR3, taken from reference TRBV19 and TRBJ1-4): DGGITQSPKYLFRKEGQNVTLSCEQNLNHDAMYWYRQDPGQGLRLIYYSQIVNDFQKGDIAEGYSVSREKKESFPLTVTSAQKNPTAFYLCASSSSDRGKLFFGSGTQLSVL.

The CDR3 is CASSAGLRIEQFF. The CDR3 DNA sequence: TGTGCCAGCTCAGCGGGACTACGAATTGAGCAGTTCTTC. The chain recombines TRBV18 with TRBJ2-1; 7 bases line up with TRBD2. CDR1 and CDR2 (germline): KGHSH, LQKENI. Trimming cost V 5 bases and J 9 bases; bases outside gene matches: 7. The CDR3 consists of 13 residues.

J is TRBJ1-4 and V is TRBV2; possibly TRBD1 for D (6 bases). Germline values: CDR1 SNHLY, CDR2 FYNNEI. The CDR3 totals 13 residues. Trimming left V 8 bases short and J 4 bases short, with 11 bases between. The CDR3 here is CASLQGNNEKLFF. Written as DNA, the CDR3 is TGTGCCAGCCTCCAGGGGAATAATGAAAAACTGTTTTTT.

This chain joins TRBV14 and TRBJ1-2; 7 bases are a match to TRBD1. The V segment lost 5 bases and the J segment 4 bases; nucleotides outside the gene matches: 7. Germline loops: CDR1 SGHDN, CDR2 FVKESK. The CDR3 has 14 residues. The CDR3: CASSAVGGSYGYTF. CDR3 coding DNA: TGTGCCAGCAGCGCGGTAGGGGGCAGCTATGGCTACACCTTC.

The J gene is TRBJ2-2, the V gene TRBV28; 7 bases map to TRBD2. Germline V gene sequence: CDR1 MDHEN, CDR2 SYDVKM. Trimming at V came to 5 bases and at J to 7 bases, leaving 10 bases not matched to a gene. The CDR3 is made up of 15 amino acids. The CDR3 sequence is CASSTGGGSVGELFF. CDR3 nucleotides: TGTGCCAGCAGTACGGGCGGGGGAAGTGTCGGGGAGCTGTTTTTT.

This rearrangement joins TRBV7-8 to TRBJ2-3, with 12 positions matching TRBD1. After removal of 5 bases from V and 6 bases from J, the junction contained 12 bases not matched to a gene. Germline CDR1 SGHVS, CDR2 FQNEAQ. The CDR3 spans 17 residues. DNA of the CDR3: TGTGCCAGCAGCCCATTCGGGGACAGGGGGCTTGGCGATACGCAGTATTTT. Translated, it gives CASSPFGDRGLGDTQYF. Full variable domain (remainder filled in from reference TRBV7-8 and TRBJ2-3): GAGVSQSPRYKVAKRGQDVALRCDPISGHVSLFWYQQALGQGPEFLTYFQNEAQLDKSGLPSDRFFAERPEGSVSTLKIQRTQQEDSAVYLCASSPFGDRGLGDTQYFGPGTRLTVL.

A few counts support this clone. This chain links TRBV7-2 with TRBJ1-5, with D perhaps matching TRBD1 (6 bases). Per germline, CDR1 SGHTA and CDR2 FQGNSA. The CDR3 spans 14 residues. V was pared by 5 bases and J by 7 bases, with 15 bases between. DNA for the CDR3: TGTGCCAGCAGCCGTATAGGGGGGGCCCAGCCCCAGCATTTT. Protein product: CASSRIGGAQPQHF.

This clone has just one count. CDR3 residues: CASSSNYGAYNEQFF. CDR3 nucleotide sequence: TGTGCCAGCAGCTCGAACTACGGAGCCTACAATGAGCAGTTCTTC. The chain recombines TRBV27 with TRBJ2-1; no definite D call. The CDR3 is 15 amino acids. The germline V gene encodes CDR1 MNHEY and CDR2 SMNVEV (reference sequence). V was pared by 6 bases and J by 2 bases, with 14 bases between.

This clone appeared a single time. The rearrangement uses TRBV19 and TRBJ2-2, with a weak D call TRBD1 (5 bases). The germline gives CDR1 LNHDA, CDR2 SQIVND (reference sequence). This CDR3 contains 13 residues. Trimming cost V 4 bases and J 6 bases, with 9 bases left between them. CDR3 in DNA: TGTGCCAGTAGTACCCAGGGTGCCGGGGAGCTGTTTTTT. Translating gives CASSTQGAGELFF.

The chain is built from TRBV5-6 and TRBJ2-3; 7 nucleotides align to TRBD2. Trimming removed 2 bases from V and 2 bases from J; junction bases left unmatched: 5. Germline V CDR1 and CDR2: SGHDT, YYEEEE. The CDR3 spans 15 residues. The CDR3 here is CASSLRGGPTDTQYF. DNA for the CDR3: TGTGCCAGCAGCTTACGCGGGGGACCCACAGATACGCAGTATTTT. Using reference TRBV5-6 and TRBJ2-3 for the parts outside the CDR3, the full variable domain is DAGVTQSPTHLIKTRGQQVTLRCSPKSGHDTVSWYQQALGQGPQFIFQYYEEEERQRGNFPDRFSGHQFPNYSSELNVNALLLGDSALYLCASSLRGGPTDTQYFGPGTRLTVL.

The chain links TRBV18 to TRBJ1-5, with D unclear. This CDR3 has 14 amino acids. Germline V gene lookup returns CDR1 KGHSH and CDR2 LQKENI. V was pared by 2 bases and J by 11 bases, with 16 bases between. CDR3 sequence reads: CASSPIQALNAQHF. The CDR3 nucleotides are TGTGCCAGCTCACCAATCCAGGCCCTAAATGCCCAGCATTTT.

The J gene is TRBJ2-7, the V gene TRBV20-1; 14 nucleotides line up with TRBD2. The V segment lost 3 bases and the J segment 8 bases; nucleotides outside the gene matches: 12. The CDR3 is made up of 16 amino acids. Germline CDR1 is DFQATT and CDR2 is SNEGSKA (reference sequence). The CDR3 coding sequence is TGCAGTGCTAGTCCCTTGACTAGCGGGAGGGCCAGGAAGCAGTACTTC. It codes for CSASPLTSGRARKQYF.

The chain links TRBV2 to TRBJ1-4; D perhaps matches TRBD1 (6 bases). Germline V CDR1 and CDR2: SNHLY, FYNNEI. This CDR3 has 13 residues. V was pared by 6 bases and J by 8 bases, with 13 bases between. The CDR3 protein is CASRDSNREKLFF. The DNA for the CDR3 is TGTGCCAGCAGGGACAGTAATAGAGAAAAACTGTTTTTT.

This chain joins TRBV6-2 or TRBV6-3 and TRBJ2-7, with 13 nucleotides matching TRBD2. This CDR3 has 17 amino acids. From germline, CDR1 is MNHEY and CDR2 SVGEGT. Trimming took 2 bases from V and 6 from J; bases not matched to a gene: 10. CDR3 protein: CASSYPGTSGKDVEQYF. The CDR3 region has the DNA TGTGCCAGCAGTTACCCCGGGACTAGCGGGAAGGACGTCGAGCAGTACTTC.

This chain joins TRBV27 and TRBJ2-2; TRBD1 matches 7 bases. The CDR3 consists of 14 residues. Trimming removed 4 bases from V and 6 bases from J; junction bases left unmatched: 5. Germline V lookup: CDR1 MNHEY, CDR2 SMNVEV (reference sequence). The DNA for the CDR3 is TGTGCCAGCAGTTCGGGGACAGCTCCCGGGGAGCTGTTTTTT. It is translated as CASSSGTAPGELFF.

The J gene is TRBJ2-3, the V gene TRBV24-1; 7 bases are shared with TRBD1. Per the germline V gene, CDR1 is KGHDR and CDR2 is SFDVKD. This CDR3 has 15 residues. Unmatched junction bases numbered 4, after V lost 0 bases and J lost 5 bases. DNA for the CDR3: TGTGCCACCAGTGATTTGGAGGGGGCCGGAGATACGCAGTATTTT. It translates to CATSDLEGAGDTQYF.

As DNA, the CDR3 is TGTGCCAGTAGGGAGGGGGCAATGGGTTATAGCAATCAGCCCCAGCATTTT. This gives the protein CASREGAMGYSNQPQHF. This rearrangement joins TRBV19 to TRBJ1-5, with TRBD1 matching over 7 bases. The ends lost 6 bases at V and 0 bases at J; junction bases unmatched: 11. This CDR3 region has 17 residues. Per germline, CDR1 LNHDA and CDR2 SQIVND (reference sequence).

This clone was detected only once. This chain links TRBV6-5 with TRBJ1-5; D uncertain. The germline V and J ends were trimmed by 6 bases and 4 bases, with 10 bases remaining between them. Per germline, CDR1 MNHEY and CDR2 SVGAGI. CDR3 size: 13 residues. CDR3 sequence (DNA): TGTGCCAGCAGCGACACAGAGAATCAGCCCCAGCATTTT. Its protein is CASSDTENQPQHF.